One and the same sample provided the 21 T cell receptor beta chains below, sequenced in a study of vaccination and CD4 T cells after COVID-19. Sequence data for DNA of cultured CD4+ T cells were generated by the Oncomine TCR Beta short-read assay. TCRdb called the PCR reads again in MiXCR, with one record for every CDR3 protein. The repertoire holds about 20,000 distinct CDR3 sequences, 48% seen once, with about 5% in the top ten. For these TCRs, the target antigens are not known. Treatment in this sample: roughly 10-day PBMC culture with coronavirus spike peptide pools or control peptides (ViraFEST assay). What was sequenced was CD4+ T cells from blood, cultured in vitro. Receptors originate from a human donor who had recovered from COVID-19.

The chain is built from TRBV24-1 and TRBJ1-1; D not resolved. The CDR3 is 14 residues long. Germline lookup yields CDR1 KGHDR and CDR2 SFDVKD. Trimming took 8 bases from V and 1 from J, leaving 13 bases between them. The CDR3 here is CATMLVPGNTEAFF. CDR3 coding DNA: TGTGCCACCATGCTAGTTCCAGGGAACACTGAAGCTTTCTTT.

This clonotype was found a few times. The rearrangement uses TRBV7-2 and TRBJ1-2; 8 bases agree with TRBD1. CDR1 is SGHTA and CDR2 is FQGNSA in the germline V gene. This CDR3 has 16 amino acids. Trimming took 6 bases from V and 8 from J; bases not matched to a gene: 17. The CDR3 region has the DNA TGTGCCAGCAGTCGGACAGGGACAGGCTCGTTCTACGGCTACACCTTC. It codes for CASSRTGTGSFYGYTF.

By frequency in the sample, this clonotype is medium-sized. The chain employs TRBV6-5 and TRBJ1-2; unclear D gene. The CDR3 sequence is 13 residues long. Germline V gene data show CDR1 as MNHEY and CDR2 as SVGAGI. V was clipped by 3 bases and J by 4 bases, with 9 bases between them. The CDR3 DNA reads TGTGCCAGCAGTTATGGGCAGGCCTATGGCTACACCTTC. It codes for CASSYGQAYGYTF.

This chain connects TRBV11-2 to TRBJ1-1; D is perhaps TRBD1 (6 bases). Germline V gene sequence: CDR1 SGHAT, CDR2 FQNNGV. V shed 4 bases and J shed 0 bases, with 12 bases lying between them. CDR3 length: 15 amino acids. DNA of the CDR3: TGTGCCAGCAGCTCACCCTGGGGGCTGAACACTGAAGCTTTCTTT. Translation: CASSSPWGLNTEAFF.

J is TRBJ1-1 and V is TRBV20-1; TRBD1 agrees at 7 bases. Germline CDR1 and CDR2: DFQATT and SNEGSKA (reference sequence). Trimming took 0 bases from V and 2 from J; bases not matched to a gene: 9. The CDR3 has 16 residues. The CDR3 protein is CSARDRGGAVNTEAFF. The CDR3 DNA follows: TGCAGTGCTAGAGATCGAGGGGGCGCGGTTAACACTGAAGCTTTCTTT.

The V and J genes are TRBV2 and TRBJ1-1; tentatively, D is TRBD1 (6 bases). The CDR3 is 15 amino acids. Germline CDR1 is SNHLY and CDR2 is FYNNEI. Between the trimmed V and J ends, which lost 4 bases and 2 bases, there was a span of 14 bases. CDR3 sequence: CASSGSGTINTEAFF. CDR3 sequence (DNA): TGTGCCAGCAGTGGCTCCGGGACAATTAACACTGAAGCTTTCTTT. The whole variable domain, filled in from reference TRBV2 and TRBJ1-1, reads EPEVTQTPSHQVTQMGQEVILRCVPISNHLYFYWYRQILGQKVEFLVSFYNNEISEKSEIFDDQFSVERPDGSNFTLKIRSTKLEDSAMYFCASSGSGTINTEAFFGQGTRLTVV.

The chain has TRBV5-1 and TRBJ2-5; 8 bases align to TRBD2. CDR3 length: 19 amino acids. Germline-derived CDR1 and CDR2 are SGHRS and YFSETQ. The V gene end was trimmed by 4 bases and the J gene end by 2 bases; junction bases not matched to a gene: 19. The CDR3 region has the DNA TGCGCCAGCAGCCTTATCATGCGGACACAGATAGCGGGACAAGAGACCCAGTACTTC. Residues: CASSLIMRTQIAGQETQYF.

The V gene is TRBV12-3 or TRBV12-4, the J gene TRBJ2-7; TRBD1 aligns across 12 bases. J lost 5 bases, V lost 8 bases, and 7 bases had no gene match. The CDR3 runs to 14 residues. The CDR3 coding sequence is TGTGCCAGCCTTCCGGGACAGGGGGCCCACGAGCAGTACTTC. Amino acid sequence: CASLPGQGAHEQYF.

The chain employs TRBV20-1 and TRBJ1-2; tentative D call: TRBD1 (6 bases). Germline values: CDR1 DFQATT, CDR2 SNEGSKA (reference sequence). The CDR3 is made up of 16 amino acids. Trimming left V 0 bases short and J 4 bases short, with 18 bases between. The CDR3 region has the DNA TGCAGTGCTAGAGATCAAGGGAGGGGGGCAAGCTATGGCTACACCTTC. This codes for CSARDQGRGASYGYTF.

The V and J genes are TRBV10-3 and TRBJ2-2; 8 positions agree with TRBD1. V shed 4 bases, J shed 6 bases, and the junction held 10 bases outside the gene matches. CDR3 length equals 16 residues. Germline lookup yields CDR1 ENHRY and CDR2 SYGVKD. The CDR3 is CAISAWTGNMAGELFF. CDR3 DNA: TGTGCCATCAGTGCTTGGACAGGGAATATGGCCGGGGAGCTGTTTTTT.

The rearrangement uses TRBV6-1 and TRBJ1-5; possible D gene TRBD1, 5 bases. V was pared by 2 bases and J by 6 bases, with 11 bases between. This CDR3 spans 14 amino acids. Germline-derived CDR1 and CDR2 are MNHNS and SASEGT. The DNA for the CDR3 is TGTGCCAGCAGTGAAACAGGCTGGGGTCAGCCCCAGCATTTT. Its protein is CASSETGWGQPQHF.

This clonotype occurred a few times. The chain combines TRBV7-9 with TRBJ2-2; TRBD2 aligns across 11 bases. V lost 6 bases, J lost 5 bases, and 5 bases stayed unmatched. Germline CDR1 SEHNR, CDR2 FQNEAQ (reference sequence). This CDR3 comprises 15 residues. DNA for the CDR3: TGTGCCAGCAGAGAACTAGCGGGAGCTACCGGGGAGCTGTTTTTT. This translates into CASRELAGATGELFF. The full variable domain, in which reference TRBV7-9 and TRBJ2-2 provide the parts outside the CDR3, is DTGVSQNPRHKITKRGQNVTFRCDPISEHNRLYWYRQTLGQGPEFLTYFQNEAQLEKSRLLSDRFSAERPKGSFSTLEIQRTEQGDSAMYLCASRELAGATGELFFGEGSRLTVL.

There are a few counts of this clonotype. This chain links TRBV6-1 with TRBJ2-1; weak D call: TRBD2 (6 bases). The CDR3 length is 14 residues. V dropped 6 bases and J dropped 5 bases, with 14 bases sitting between them. Germline V lookup: CDR1 MNHNS, CDR2 SASEGT. CDR3 sequence reads: CASRRDPEDNEQFF. The CDR3 DNA reads as TGTGCCAGCAGGCGGGACCCGGAGGACAATGAGCAGTTCTTC.

The V gene is TRBV25-1, the J gene TRBJ2-4; D call uncertain. Germline V gene data show CDR1 as MGHDK and CDR2 as SYGVNS. The CDR3 consists of 15 residues. The V and J ends lost 3 bases and 3 bases respectively, with 12 bases between them. CDR3 nucleotide sequence: TGTGCCAGCAGTGAGAGTGGATTCGGCAAAAACATTCAGTACTTC. This gives the protein CASSESGFGKNIQYF. The variable domain in full, completed from reference TRBV25-1 and TRBJ2-4, reads EADIYQTPRYLVIGTGKKITLECSQTMGHDKMYWYQQDPGMELHLIHYSYGVNSTEKGDLSSESTVSRIRTEHFPLTLESARPSHTSQYLCASSESGFGKNIQYFGAGTRLSVL.

The V and J genes are TRBV7-2 and TRBJ2-7; 11 nucleotides agree with TRBD2. CDR3 length: 15 amino acids. Trimming at V came to 4 bases and at J to 2 bases, leaving 4 bases not matched to a gene. CDR1 and CDR2 (germline): SGHTA, FQGNSA. CDR3 nucleotides: TGTGCCAGCAGCTGGACTAGCGGGTCGACCTACGAGCAGTACTTC. Its translation is CASSWTSGSTYEQYF.

The rearrangement links TRBV7-9 to TRBJ1-1; unclear D gene. V was cut by 1 base and J by 4 bases, with 10 bases left in between. The germline V gene has CDR1 SEHNR and CDR2 FQNEAQ (reference sequence). This CDR3 contains 14 residues. The CDR3: CASSLGGRATEAFF. Written as DNA, the CDR3 is TGTGCCAGCAGCTTAGGAGGGAGGGCCACTGAAGCTTTCTTT.

The rearrangement uses TRBV28 and TRBJ1-3; 9 bases align to TRBD1. The germline gives CDR1 MDHEN, CDR2 SYDVKM. This CDR3 region has 16 residues. The J segment lost 4 bases and the V segment lost 6 bases, leaving 10 bases of the junction unmatched. This CDR3 reads CASRNTGGAGGNTIYF. The CDR3 DNA is TGTGCCAGCAGAAACACAGGGGGCGCAGGGGGAAACACCATATATTTT.

The genes are TRBV28 and TRBJ1-1; no clear D gene. The CDR3 sequence is 13 residues long. V lost 2 bases and J lost 3, with 7 bases in between. In germline, CDR1 is MDHEN, CDR2 SYDVKM. CDR3 sequence reads: CASSLDSYTEAFF. The CDR3 DNA reads TGTGCCAGCAGTTTAGATAGCTACACTGAAGCTTTCTTT.

This chain connects TRBV30 to TRBJ2-5, with 14 positions matching TRBD2. The CDR3 has 14 amino acids. From germline, CDR1 is GTSNPN and CDR2 SVGIG (reference sequence). The CDR3 loop reads CSWTSGRTQETQYF. For the CDR3, the DNA is TGTTCGTGGACTAGCGGGAGGACTCAAGAGACCCAGTACTTC.

This rearrangement joins TRBV29-1 to TRBJ2-5; no clear D. Per the germline V gene, CDR1 is SQVTM and CDR2 is ANQGSEA. The ends were cut back, 3 bases at V and 0 bases at J, with 11 bases in the middle. The CDR3 runs 14 residues. The CDR3 here is CSVDLTAYQETQYF. The CDR3 bases are TGCAGCGTTGATCTTACGGCGTACCAAGAGACCCAGTACTTC.

The rearrangement joins TRBV10-3 to TRBJ1-3; no definite D call. The CDR3 is 15 amino acids. V was trimmed by 3 bases and J by 0 bases, leaving 9 bases between them. Germline values: CDR1 ENHRY, CDR2 SYGVKD. The CDR3 protein is CAISEIGASGNTIYF. CDR3 in DNA: TGTGCCATCAGTGAAATCGGCGCCTCTGGAAACACCATATATTTT.